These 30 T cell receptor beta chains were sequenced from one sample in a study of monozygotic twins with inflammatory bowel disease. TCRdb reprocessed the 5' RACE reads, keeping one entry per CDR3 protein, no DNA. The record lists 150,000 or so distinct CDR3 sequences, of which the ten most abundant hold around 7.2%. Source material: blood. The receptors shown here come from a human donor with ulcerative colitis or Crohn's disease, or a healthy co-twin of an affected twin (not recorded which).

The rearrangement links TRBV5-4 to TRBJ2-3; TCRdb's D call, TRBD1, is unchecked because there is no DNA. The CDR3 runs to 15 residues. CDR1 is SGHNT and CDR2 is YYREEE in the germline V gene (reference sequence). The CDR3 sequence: CASSRDRGKTDTQYF. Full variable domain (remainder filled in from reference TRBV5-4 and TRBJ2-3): ETGVTQSPTHLIKTRGQQVTLRCSSQSGHNTVSWYQQALGQGPQFIFQYYREEENGRGNFPPRFSGLQFPNYSSELNVNALELDDSALYLCASSRDRGKTDTQYFGPGTRLTVL.

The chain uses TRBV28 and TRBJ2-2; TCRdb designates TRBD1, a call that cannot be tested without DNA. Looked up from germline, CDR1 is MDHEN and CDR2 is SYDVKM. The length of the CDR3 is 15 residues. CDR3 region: CASRIETGFTGELFF.

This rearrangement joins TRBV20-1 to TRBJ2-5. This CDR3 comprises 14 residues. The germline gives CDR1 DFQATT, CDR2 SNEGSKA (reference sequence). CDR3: CSALSSRTQETQYF.

CDR3: CASSGIAGASYEQYF. The chain links TRBV19 to TRBJ2-7; TCRdb names TRBD2, which stays unverified in the absence of DNA. Germline V gene data show CDR1 as LNHDA and CDR2 as SQIVND (reference sequence). The CDR3 sequence is 15 residues long.

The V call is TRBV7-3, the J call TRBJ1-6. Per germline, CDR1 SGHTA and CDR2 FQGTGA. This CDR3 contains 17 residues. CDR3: CASSLMGRSSYNSPLHF.

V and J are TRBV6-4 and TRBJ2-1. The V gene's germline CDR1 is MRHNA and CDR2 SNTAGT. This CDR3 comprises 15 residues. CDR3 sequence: CASSEYGSIYNEQFF.

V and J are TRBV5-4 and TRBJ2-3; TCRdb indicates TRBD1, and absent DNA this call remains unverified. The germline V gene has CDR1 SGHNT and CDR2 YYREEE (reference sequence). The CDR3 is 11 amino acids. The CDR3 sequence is CASRTGGTQYF. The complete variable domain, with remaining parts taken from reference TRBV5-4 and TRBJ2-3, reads ETGVTQSPTHLIKTRGQQVTLRCSSQSGHNTVSWYQQALGQGPQFIFQYYREEENGRGNFPPRFSGLQFPNYSSELNVNALELDDSALYLCASRTGGTQYFGPGTRLTVL.

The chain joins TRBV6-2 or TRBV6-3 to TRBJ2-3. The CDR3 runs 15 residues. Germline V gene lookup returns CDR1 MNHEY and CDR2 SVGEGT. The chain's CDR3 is CASSYWSVLADTQYF.

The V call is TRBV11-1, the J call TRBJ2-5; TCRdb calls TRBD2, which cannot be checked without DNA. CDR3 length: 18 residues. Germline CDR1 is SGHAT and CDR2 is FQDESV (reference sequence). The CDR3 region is CASSLSPAHDWDGETQYF.

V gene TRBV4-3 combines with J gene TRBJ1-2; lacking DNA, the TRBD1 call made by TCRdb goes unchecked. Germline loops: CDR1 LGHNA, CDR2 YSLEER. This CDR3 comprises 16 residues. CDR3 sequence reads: CASSQDLRTGNYGYTF.

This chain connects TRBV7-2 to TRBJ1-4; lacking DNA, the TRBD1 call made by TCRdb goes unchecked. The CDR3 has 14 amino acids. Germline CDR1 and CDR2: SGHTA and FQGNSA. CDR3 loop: CASSSFTGVEKLFF.

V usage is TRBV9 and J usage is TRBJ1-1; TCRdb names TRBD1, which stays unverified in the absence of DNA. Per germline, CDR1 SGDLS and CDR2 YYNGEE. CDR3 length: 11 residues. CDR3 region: CASGSWDKAFF.

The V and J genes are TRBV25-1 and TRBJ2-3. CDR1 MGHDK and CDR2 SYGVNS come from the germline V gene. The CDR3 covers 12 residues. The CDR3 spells CASRTNTDTQYF.

The CDR3 region is CASSGGKDLSGANVLTF. The V gene is TRBV5-6, the J gene TRBJ2-6; the D call from TCRdb, TRBD1, cannot be confirmed without DNA. The CDR3 runs 17 residues. Germline-derived CDR1 and CDR2 are SGHDT and YYEEEE.

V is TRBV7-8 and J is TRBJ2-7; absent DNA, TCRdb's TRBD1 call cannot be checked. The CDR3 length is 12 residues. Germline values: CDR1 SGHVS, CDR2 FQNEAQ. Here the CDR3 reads CASSFRGDEQYF. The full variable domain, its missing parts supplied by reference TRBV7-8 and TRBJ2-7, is GAGVSQSPRYKVAKRGQDVALRCDPISGHVSLFWYQQALGQGPEFLTYFQNEAQLDKSGLPSDRFFAERPEGSVSTLKIQRTQQEDSAVYLCASSFRGDEQYFGPGTRLTVT.

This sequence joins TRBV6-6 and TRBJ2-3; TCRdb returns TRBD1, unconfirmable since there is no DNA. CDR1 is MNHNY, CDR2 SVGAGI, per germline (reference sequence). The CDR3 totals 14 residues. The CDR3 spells CASSPGQSTDTQYF.

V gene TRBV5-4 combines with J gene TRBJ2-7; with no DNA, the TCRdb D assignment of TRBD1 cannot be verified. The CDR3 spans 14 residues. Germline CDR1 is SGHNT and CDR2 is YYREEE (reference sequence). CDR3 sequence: CASSPWDHSYEQYF.

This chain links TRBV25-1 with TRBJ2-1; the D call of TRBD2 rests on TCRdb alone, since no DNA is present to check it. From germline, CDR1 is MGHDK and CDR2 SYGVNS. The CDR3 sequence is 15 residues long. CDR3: CASSDPQRPWDEQFF.

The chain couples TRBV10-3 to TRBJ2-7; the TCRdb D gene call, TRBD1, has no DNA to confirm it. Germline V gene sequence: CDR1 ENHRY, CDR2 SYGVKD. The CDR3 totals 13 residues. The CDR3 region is CAIRRGSPYEQYF.

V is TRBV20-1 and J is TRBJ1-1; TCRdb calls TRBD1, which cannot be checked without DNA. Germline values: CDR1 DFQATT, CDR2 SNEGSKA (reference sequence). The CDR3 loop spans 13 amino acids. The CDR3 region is CSARQGVNTEAFF.

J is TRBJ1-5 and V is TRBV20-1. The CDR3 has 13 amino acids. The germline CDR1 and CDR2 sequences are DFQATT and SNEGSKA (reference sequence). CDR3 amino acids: CSAQRDSNQPQHF.

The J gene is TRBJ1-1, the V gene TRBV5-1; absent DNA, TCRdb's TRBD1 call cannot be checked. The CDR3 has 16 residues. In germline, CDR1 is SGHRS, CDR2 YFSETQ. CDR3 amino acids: CASSLVQGAKNTEAFF.

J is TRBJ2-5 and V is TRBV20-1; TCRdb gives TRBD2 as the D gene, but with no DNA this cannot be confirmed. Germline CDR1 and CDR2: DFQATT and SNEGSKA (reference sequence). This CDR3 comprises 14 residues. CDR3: CSARGAAKEETQYF.

CDR3: CASSLLGTDTGELFF. This chain uses TRBV5-1 with TRBJ2-2. The CDR3 is 15 amino acids. Looked up from germline, CDR1 is SGHRS and CDR2 is YFSETQ. Using reference TRBV5-1 and TRBJ2-2 for the parts outside the CDR3, the full variable domain is KAGVTQTPRYLIKTRGQQVTLSCSPISGHRSVSWYQQTPGQGLQFLFEYFSETQRNKGNFPGRFSGRQFSNSRSEMNVSTLELGDSALYLCASSLLGTDTGELFFGEGSRLTVL.

CDR3 sequence reads: CSAGTGGITEAFF. V usage is TRBV20-1 and J usage is TRBJ1-1; the TRBD1 assignment by TCRdb is unverifiable without DNA. CDR3 length: 13 amino acids. Germline CDR1 DFQATT, CDR2 SNEGSKA (reference sequence).

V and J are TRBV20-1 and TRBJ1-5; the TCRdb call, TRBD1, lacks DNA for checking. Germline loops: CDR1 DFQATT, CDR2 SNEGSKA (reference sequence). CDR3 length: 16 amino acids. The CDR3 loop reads CSASSRGQGGRQPQHF.

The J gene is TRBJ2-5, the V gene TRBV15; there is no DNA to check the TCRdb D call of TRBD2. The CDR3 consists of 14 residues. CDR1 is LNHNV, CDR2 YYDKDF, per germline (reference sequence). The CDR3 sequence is CATSTAGGQETQYF.

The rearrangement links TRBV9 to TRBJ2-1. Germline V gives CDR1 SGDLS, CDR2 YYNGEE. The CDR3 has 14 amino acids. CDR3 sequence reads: CASSPDLGHREQFF.

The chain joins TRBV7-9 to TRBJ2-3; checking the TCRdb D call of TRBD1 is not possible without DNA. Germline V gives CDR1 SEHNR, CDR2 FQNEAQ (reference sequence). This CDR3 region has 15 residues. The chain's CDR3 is CASAMQGRSEDTQYF.

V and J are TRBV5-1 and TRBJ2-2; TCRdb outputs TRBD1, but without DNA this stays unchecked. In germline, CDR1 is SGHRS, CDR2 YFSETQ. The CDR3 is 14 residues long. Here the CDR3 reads CASQAGDNTGELFF.